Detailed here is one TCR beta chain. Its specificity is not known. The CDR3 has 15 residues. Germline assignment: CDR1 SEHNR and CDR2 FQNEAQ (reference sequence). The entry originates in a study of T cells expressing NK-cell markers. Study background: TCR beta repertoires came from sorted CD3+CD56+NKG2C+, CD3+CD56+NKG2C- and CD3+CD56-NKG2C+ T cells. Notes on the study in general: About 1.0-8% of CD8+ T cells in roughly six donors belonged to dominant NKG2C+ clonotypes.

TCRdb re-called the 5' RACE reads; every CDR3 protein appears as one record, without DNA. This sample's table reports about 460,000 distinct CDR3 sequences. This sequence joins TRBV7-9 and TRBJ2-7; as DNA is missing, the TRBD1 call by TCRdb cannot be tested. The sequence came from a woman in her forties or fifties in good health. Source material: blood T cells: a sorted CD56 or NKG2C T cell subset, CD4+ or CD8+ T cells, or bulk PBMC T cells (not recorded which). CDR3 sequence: CASSLEGTGFYEQYF.